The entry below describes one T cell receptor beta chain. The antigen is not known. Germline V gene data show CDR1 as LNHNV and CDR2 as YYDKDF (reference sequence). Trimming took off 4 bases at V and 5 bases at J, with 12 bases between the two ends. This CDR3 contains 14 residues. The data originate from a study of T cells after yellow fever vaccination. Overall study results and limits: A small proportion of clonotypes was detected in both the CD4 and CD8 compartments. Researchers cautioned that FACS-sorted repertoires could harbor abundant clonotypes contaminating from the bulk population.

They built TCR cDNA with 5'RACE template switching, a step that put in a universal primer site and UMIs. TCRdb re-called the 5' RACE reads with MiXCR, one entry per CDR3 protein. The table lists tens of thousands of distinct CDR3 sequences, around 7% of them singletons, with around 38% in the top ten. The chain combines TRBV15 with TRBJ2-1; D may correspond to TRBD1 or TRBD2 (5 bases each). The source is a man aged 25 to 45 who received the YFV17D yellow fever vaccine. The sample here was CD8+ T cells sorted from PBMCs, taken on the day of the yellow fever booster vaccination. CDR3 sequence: CATSTRDGHNEQFF. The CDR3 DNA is TGTGCCACCAGCACCCGGGACGGCCACAATGAGCAGTTCTTC.